The TCR beta chain under discussion was sequenced for a study of high-grade serous ovarian cancer treatment subgroups. Overall study findings and caveats: Same-patient tumor repertoires overlapped at roughly 0.1 to 0.79; different patients barely overlapped.

Profiled with immunoSEQ multiplex PCR; TCRdb holds only in-frame clones, not every one. The sample includes some 1,000 clones, approximately 80% of them seen just once. Concerning this clone itself: The antigen remains unidentified.

Tumor samples were taken before definitive surgery or chemotherapy. The CDR3 is 14 amino acids. Germline CDR1 is MDHEN and CDR2 is SYDVKM. V was cut by 4 bases and J by 0 bases, with 8 bases left in between. The rearrangement joins TRBV28 to TRBJ2-3, with D perhaps TRBD1 (5 bases). The sample taken for sequencing was tumor tissue. This TCR was recovered from a human donor with high-grade serous ovarian cancer. For the CDR3, the DNA is TGTGCCAGCAGTTCAGCAGGGAGCACAGATACGCAGTATTTT. The encoded protein is CASSSAGSTDTQYF.